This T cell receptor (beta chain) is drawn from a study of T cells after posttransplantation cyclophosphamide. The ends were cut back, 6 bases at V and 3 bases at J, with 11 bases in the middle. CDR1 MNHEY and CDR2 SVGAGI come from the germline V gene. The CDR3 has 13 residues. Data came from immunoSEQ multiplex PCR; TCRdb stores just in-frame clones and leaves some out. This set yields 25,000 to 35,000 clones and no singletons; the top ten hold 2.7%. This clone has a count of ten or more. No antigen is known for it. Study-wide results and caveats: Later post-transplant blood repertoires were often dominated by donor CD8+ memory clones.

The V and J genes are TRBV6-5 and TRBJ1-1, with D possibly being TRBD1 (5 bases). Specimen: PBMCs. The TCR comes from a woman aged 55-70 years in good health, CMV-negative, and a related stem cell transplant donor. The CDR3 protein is CASSLAGHTEAFF. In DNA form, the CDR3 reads TGTGCCAGCAGCCTTGCGGGGCACACTGAAGCTTTCTTT.